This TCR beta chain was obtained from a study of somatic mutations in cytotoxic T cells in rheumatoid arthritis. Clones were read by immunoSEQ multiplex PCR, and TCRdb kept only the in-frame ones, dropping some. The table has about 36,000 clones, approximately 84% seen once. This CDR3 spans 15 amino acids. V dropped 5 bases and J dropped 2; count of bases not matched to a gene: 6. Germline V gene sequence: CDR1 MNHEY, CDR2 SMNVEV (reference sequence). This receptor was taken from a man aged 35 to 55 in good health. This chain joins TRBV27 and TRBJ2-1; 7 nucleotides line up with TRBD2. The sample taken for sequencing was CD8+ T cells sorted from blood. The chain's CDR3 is CASSPSGKAYNEQFF. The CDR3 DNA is TGTGCCAGCAGTCCGAGCGGGAAGGCCTACAATGAGCAGTTCTTC.